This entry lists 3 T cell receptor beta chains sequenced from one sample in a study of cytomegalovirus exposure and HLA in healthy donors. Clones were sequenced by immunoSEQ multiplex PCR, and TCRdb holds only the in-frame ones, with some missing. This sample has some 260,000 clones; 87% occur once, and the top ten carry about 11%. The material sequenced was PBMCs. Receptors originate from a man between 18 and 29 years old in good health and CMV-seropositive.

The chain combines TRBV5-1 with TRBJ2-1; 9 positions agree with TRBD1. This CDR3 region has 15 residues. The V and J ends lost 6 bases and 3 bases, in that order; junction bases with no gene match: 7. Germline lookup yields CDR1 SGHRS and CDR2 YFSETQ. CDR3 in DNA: TGCGCCAGCAACCGGGGACAGGGTATCTACAATGAGCAGTTCTTC. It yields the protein CASNRGQGIYNEQFF.

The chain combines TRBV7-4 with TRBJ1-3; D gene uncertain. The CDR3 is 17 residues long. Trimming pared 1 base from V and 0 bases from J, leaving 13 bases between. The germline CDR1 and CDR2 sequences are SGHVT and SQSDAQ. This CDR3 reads CASSLVPGPNSGNTIYF. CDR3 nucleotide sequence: TGTGCCAGCAGCTTAGTTCCGGGTCCCAACTCTGGAAACACCATATATTTT.

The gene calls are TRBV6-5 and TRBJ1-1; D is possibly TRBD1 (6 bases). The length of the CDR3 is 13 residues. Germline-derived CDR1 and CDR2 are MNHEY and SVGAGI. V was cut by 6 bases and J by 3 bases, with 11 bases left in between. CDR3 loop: CASSYREDTEAFF. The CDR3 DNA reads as TGTGCCAGCAGCTACAGGGAGGACACTGAAGCTTTCTTT.